The present entry profiles one T cell receptor (beta chain) with its context. Its target is not known. The data stem from a study of response to subunit inactivated influenza vaccine. General study results and limits: Few new T cells, the authors suggested, are recruited by each seasonal influenza vaccination.

Losses at the gene ends were 1 base for V and 3 bases for J; bases not matched to a gene: 11. The CDR3 is 18 amino acids. Germline CDR1 reads MDHEN; CDR2 reads SYDVKM. Via MiXCR, TCRdb re-called the RT-PCR reads, giving one row per CDR3 protein. The table shows about 530,000 distinct CDR3 sequences, with 13% occurring only once. The specimen comprised PBMCs from blood, sampled roughly 46 days after vaccination. The chain joins TRBV28 to TRBJ2-1; 8 nucleotides agree with TRBD2. This clonotype was sampled from a man in his forties or fifties who received an inactivated influenza vaccine. The CDR3 DNA reads TGTGCCAGCAGTTTATCAACCTTAGCGGGAAGGAGCTACAATGAGCAGTTCTTC. Its protein is CASSLSTLAGRSYNEQFF.